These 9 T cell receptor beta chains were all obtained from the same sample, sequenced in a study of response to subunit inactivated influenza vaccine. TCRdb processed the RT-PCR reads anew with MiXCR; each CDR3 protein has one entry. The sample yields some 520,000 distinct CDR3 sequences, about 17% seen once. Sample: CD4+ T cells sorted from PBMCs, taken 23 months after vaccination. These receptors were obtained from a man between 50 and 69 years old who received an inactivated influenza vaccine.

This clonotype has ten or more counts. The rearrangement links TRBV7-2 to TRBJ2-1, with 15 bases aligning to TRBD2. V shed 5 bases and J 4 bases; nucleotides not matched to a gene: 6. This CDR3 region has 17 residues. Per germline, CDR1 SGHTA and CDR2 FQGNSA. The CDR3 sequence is CASSRTSGGGMYNEQFF. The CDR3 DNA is TGTGCCAGCAGCCGGACTAGCGGGGGGGGAATGTACAATGAGCAGTTCTTC.

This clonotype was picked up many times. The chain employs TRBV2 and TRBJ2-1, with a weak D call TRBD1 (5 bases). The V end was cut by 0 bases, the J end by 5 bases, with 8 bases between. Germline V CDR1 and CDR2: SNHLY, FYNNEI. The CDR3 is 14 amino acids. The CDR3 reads CASSEAGPNNEQFF. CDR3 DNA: TGTGCCAGCAGTGAAGCGGGGCCTAACAATGAGCAGTTCTTC.

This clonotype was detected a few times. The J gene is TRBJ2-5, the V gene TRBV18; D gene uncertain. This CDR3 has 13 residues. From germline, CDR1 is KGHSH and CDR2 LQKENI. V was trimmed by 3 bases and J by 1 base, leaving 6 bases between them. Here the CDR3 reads CASSPLSQETQYF. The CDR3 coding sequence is TGTGCCAGCTCACCCCTTTCCCAAGAGACCCAGTACTTC.

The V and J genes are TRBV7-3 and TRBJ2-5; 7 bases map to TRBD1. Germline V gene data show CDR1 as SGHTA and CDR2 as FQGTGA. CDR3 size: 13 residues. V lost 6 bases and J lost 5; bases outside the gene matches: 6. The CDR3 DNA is TGTGCCAGCAGTTCGGACAGGACGGAGACCCAGTACTTC. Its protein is CASSSDRTETQYF.

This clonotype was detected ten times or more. This CDR3 is CASVARTGGNTEAFF. DNA of the CDR3: TGTGCCAGCGTGGCCCGGACAGGGGGCAACACTGAAGCTTTCTTT. The V and J genes are TRBV6-1 and TRBJ1-1; 11 bases align to TRBD1. The CDR3 sequence is 15 residues long. V was clipped by 8 bases and J by 2 bases; unmatched bases: 7. Germline CDR1 reads MNHNS; CDR2 reads SASEGT.

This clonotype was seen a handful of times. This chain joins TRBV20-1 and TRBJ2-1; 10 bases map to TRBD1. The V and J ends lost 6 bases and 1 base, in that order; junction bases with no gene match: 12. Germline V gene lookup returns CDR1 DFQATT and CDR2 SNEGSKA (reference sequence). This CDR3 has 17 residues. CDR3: CSALPLADRGSYNEQFF. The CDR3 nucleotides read TGCAGTGCCCTTCCCCTAGCGGACAGGGGGTCCTACAATGAGCAGTTCTTC.

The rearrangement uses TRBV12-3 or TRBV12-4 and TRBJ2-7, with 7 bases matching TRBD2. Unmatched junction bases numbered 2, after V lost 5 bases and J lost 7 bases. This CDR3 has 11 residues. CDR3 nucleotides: TGTGCCAGCAGTATGGGGGGGGAGCAGTACTTC. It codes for CASSMGGEQYF.

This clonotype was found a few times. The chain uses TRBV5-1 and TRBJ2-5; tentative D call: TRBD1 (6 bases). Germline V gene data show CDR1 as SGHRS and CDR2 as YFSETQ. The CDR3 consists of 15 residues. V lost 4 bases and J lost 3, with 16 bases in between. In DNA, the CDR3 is TGCGCCAGCAGCGCTCAGGGGATTCGAGAAGAGACCCAGTACTTC. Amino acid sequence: CASSAQGIREETQYF. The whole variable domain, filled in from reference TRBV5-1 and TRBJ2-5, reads KAGVTQTPRYLIKTRGQQVTLSCSPISGHRSVSWYQQTPGQGLQFLFEYFSETQRNKGNFPGRFSGRQFSNSRSEMNVSTLELGDSALYLCASSAQGIREETQYFGPGTRLLVL.

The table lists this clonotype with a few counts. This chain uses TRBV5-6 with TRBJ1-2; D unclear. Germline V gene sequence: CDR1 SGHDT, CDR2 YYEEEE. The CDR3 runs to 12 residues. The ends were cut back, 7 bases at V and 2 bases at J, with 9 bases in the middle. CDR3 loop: CASGRQNYGYTF. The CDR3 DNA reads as TGTGCCAGCGGACGTCAAAACTATGGCTACACCTTC.